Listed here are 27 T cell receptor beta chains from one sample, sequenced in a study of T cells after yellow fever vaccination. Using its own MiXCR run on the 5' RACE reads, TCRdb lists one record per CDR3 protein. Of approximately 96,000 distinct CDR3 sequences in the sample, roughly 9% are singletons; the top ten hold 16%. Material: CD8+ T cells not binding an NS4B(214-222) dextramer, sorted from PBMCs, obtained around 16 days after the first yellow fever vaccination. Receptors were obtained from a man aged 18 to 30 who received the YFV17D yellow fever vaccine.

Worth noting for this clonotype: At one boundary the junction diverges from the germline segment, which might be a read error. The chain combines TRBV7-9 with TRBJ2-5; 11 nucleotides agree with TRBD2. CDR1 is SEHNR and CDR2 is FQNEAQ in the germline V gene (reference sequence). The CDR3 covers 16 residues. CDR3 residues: CASSKTSGASKETRYF. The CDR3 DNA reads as TGTGCCAGCAGCAAGACTAGCGGGGCTTCAAAAGAGACCCGGTACTTC.

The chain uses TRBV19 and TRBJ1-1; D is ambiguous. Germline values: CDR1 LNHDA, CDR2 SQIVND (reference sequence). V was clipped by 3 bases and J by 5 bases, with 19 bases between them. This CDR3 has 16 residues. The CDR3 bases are TGTGCCAGTAGTATGTTCCCGCGCGGGGTGGAGACTGAAGCTTTCTTT. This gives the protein CASSMFPRGVETEAFF. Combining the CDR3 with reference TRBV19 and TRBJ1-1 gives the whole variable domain DGGITQSPKYLFRKEGQNVTLSCEQNLNHDAMYWYRQDPGQGLRLIYYSQIVNDFQKGDIAEGYSVSREKKESFPLTVTSAQKNPTAFYLCASSMFPRGVETEAFFGQGTRLTVV.

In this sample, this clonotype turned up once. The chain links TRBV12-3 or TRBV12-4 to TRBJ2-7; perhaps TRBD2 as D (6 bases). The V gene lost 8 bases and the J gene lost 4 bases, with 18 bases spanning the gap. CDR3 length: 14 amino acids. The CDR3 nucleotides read TGTGCCAGCGGCCTGGGGGGTTTCGCATACGAGCAGTACTTC. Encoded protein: CASGLGGFAYEQYF.

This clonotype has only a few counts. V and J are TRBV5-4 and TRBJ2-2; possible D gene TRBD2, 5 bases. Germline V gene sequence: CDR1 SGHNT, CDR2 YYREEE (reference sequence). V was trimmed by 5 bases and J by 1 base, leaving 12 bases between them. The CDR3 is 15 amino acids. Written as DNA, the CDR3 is TGTGCCAGCAGTTTCGTAGGAGGGAACACCGGGGAGCTGTTTTTT. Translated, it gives CASSFVGGNTGELFF. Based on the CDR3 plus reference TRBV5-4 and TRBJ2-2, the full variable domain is ETGVTQSPTHLIKTRGQQVTLRCSSQSGHNTVSWYQQALGQGPQFIFQYYREEENGRGNFPPRFSGLQFPNYSSELNVNALELDDSALYLCASSFVGGNTGELFFGEGSRLTVL.

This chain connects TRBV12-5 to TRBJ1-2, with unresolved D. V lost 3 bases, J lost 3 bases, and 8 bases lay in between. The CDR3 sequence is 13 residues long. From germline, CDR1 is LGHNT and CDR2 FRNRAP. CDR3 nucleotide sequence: TGTGCTAGTGGTTTCGGCGGGGACTATGGCTACACCTTC. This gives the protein CASGFGGDYGYTF.

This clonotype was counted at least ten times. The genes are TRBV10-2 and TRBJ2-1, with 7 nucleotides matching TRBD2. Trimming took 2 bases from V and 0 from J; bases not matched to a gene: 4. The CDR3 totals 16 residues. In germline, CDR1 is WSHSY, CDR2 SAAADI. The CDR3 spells CASSEPTSRSYNEQFF. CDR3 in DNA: TGCGCCAGCAGTGAGCCGACTAGCCGCTCCTACAATGAGCAGTTCTTC.

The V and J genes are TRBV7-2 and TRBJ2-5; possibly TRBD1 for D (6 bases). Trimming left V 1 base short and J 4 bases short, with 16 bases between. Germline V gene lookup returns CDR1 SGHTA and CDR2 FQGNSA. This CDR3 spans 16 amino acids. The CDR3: CASSLVVGGAGETQYF. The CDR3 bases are TGTGCCAGCAGCTTAGTAGTTGGGGGCGCCGGAGAGACCCAGTACTTC.

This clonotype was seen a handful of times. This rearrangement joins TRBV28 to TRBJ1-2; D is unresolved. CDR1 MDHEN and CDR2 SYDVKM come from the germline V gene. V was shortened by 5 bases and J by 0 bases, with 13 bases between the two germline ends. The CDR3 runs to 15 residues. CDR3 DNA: TGTGCCAGCAGTCTCTACGTAGAAGCTAACTATGGCTACACCTTC. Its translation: CASSLYVEANYGYTF.

The DNA of the CDR3 is TGTGCCAGCAGCCCAATTAGCAGTAGCACAGATACGCAGTATTTT. Translating gives CASSPISSSTDTQYF. The chain employs TRBV2 and TRBJ2-3; D not resolved. In germline, CDR1 is SNHLY, CDR2 FYNNEI. The CDR3 covers 15 residues. Trimming cost V 6 bases and J 0 bases, with 13 bases left between them.

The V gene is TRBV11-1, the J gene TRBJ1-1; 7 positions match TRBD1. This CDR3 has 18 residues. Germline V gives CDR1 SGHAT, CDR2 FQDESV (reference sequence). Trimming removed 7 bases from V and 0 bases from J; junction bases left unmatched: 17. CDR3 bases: TGTGCCAGCACCAAACTTAGACCGGGACAGAATATGAACACTGAAGCTTTCTTT. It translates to CASTKLRPGQNMNTEAFF.

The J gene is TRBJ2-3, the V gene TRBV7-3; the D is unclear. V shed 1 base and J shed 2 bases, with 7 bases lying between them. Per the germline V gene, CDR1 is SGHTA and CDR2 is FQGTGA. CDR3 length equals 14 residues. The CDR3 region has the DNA TGTGCCAGCAGCTTAAGGGGTAACACAGATACGCAGTATTTT. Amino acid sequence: CASSLRGNTDTQYF.

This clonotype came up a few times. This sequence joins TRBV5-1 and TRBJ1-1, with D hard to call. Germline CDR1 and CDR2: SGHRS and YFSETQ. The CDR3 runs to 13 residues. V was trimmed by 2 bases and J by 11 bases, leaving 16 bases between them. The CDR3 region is CASSFEYARNAFF. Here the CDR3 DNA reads TGCGCCAGCAGCTTCGAATATGCTAGGAACGCTTTCTTT.

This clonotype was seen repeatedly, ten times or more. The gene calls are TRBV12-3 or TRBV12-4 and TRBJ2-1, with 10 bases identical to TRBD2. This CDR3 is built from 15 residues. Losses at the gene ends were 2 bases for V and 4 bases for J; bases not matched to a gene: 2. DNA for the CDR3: TGTGCCAGCAGTTTATTAGCGGGGGGTTACAATGAGCAGTTCTTC. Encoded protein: CASSLLAGGYNEQFF.

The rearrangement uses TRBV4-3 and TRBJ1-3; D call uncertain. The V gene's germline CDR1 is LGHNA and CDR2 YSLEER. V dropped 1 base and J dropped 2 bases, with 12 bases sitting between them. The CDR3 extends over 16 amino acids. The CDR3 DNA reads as TGCGCCAGCAGCCAAGGGTTTCGAATCCCTGGAAACACCATATATTTT. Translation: CASSQGFRIPGNTIYF.

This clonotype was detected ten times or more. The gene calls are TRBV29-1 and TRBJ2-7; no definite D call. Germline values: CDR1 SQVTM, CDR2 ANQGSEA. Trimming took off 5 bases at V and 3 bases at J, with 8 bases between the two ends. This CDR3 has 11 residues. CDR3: CSVSQNYEQYF. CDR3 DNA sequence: TGCAGCGTTAGTCAGAACTACGAGCAGTACTTC.

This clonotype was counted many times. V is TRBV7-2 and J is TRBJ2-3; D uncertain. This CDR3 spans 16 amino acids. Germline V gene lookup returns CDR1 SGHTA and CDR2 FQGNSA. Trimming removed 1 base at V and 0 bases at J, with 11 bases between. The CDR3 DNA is TGTGCCAGCAGCTTAGTCACGGAAACTAGCACAGATACGCAGTATTTT. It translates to CASSLVTETSTDTQYF.

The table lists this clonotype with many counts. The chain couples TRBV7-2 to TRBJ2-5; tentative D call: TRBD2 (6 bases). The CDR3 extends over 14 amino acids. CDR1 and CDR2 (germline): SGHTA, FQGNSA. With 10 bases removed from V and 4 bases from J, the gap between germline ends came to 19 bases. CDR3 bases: TGTGCCACCCACGGCGGGGCGCACTTAGAGACCCAGTACTTC. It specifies CATHGGAHLETQYF.

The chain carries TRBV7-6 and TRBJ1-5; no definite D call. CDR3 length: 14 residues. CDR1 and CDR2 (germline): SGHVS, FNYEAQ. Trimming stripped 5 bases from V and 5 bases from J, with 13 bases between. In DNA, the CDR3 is TGTGCCAGCAGCCCACGACTTGGGGATCAGCCCCAGCATTTT. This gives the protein CASSPRLGDQPQHF.

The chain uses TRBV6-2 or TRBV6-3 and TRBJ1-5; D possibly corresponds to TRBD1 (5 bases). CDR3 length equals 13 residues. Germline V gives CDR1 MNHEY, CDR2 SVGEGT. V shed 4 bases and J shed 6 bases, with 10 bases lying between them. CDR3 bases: TGTGCCAGCAGTTGGGGCGGCAGTCAGCCCCAGCATTTT. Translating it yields CASSWGGSQPQHF.

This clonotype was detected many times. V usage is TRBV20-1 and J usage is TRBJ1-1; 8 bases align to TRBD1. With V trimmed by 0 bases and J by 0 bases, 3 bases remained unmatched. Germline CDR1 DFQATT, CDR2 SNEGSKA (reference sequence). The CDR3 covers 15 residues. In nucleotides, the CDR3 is TGCAGTGCTAGAGACCTGGACAGGGTGAACACTGAAGCTTTCTTT. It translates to CSARDLDRVNTEAFF.

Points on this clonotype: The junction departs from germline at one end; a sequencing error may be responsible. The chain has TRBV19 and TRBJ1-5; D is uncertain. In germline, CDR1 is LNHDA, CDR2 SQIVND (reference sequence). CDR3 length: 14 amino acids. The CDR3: CASSMRPSNQPRHF. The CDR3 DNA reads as TGTGCCAGTAGTATGAGACCTAGCAATCAGCCCCGGCATTTT.

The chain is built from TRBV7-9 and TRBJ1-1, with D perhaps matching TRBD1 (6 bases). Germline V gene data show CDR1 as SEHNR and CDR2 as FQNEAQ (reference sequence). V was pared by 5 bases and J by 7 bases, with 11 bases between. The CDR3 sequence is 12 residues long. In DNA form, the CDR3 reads TGTGCCAGCAGCAGAGGACAGCATGAAGCTTTCTTT. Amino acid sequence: CASSRGQHEAFF.

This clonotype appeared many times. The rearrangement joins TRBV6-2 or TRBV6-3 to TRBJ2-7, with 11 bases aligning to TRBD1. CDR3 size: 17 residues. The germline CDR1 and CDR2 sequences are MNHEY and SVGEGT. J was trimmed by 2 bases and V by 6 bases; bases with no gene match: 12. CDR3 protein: CASRLTFGQGAPYEQYV. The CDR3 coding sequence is TGTGCCAGCAGACTTACCTTCGGACAGGGGGCGCCCTACGAGCAGTACGTC.

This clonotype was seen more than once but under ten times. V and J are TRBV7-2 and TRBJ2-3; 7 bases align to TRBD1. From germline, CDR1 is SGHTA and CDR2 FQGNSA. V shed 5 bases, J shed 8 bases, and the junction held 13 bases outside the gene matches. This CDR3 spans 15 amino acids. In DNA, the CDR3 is TGTGCCAGCAGCCCGATTAGGACAGGAGTAGGTACGCAGTATTTT. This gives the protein CASSPIRTGVGTQYF.

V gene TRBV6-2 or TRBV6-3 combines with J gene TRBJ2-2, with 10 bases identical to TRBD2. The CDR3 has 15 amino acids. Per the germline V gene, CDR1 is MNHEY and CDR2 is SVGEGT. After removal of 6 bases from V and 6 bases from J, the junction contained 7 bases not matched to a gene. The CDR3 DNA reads TGTGCCAGCAGACTAGCGGGGACCCAACCCGGGGAGCTGTTTTTT. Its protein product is CASRLAGTQPGELFF.

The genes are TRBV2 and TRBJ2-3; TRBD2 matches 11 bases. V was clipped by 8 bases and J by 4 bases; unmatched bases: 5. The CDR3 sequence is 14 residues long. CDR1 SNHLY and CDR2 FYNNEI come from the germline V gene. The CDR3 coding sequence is TGTGCCAGCTCCGGGACTAGCGGCGCAGATACGCAGTATTTT. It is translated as CASSGTSGADTQYF. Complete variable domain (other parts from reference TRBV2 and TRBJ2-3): EPEVTQTPSHQVTQMGQEVILRCVPISNHLYFYWYRQILGQKVEFLVSFYNNEISEKSEIFDDQFSVERPDGSNFTLKIRSTKLEDSAMYFCASSGTSGADTQYFGPGTRLTVL.

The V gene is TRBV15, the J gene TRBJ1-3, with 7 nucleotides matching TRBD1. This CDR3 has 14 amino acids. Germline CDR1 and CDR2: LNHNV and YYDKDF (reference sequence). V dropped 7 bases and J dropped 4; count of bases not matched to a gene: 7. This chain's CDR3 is CATKEQGSGNTIYF. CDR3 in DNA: TGTGCCACCAAAGAACAGGGGTCCGGAAACACCATATATTTT. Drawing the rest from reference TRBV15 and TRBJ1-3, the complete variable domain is DAMVIQNPRYQVTQFGKPVTLSCSQTLNHNVMYWYQQKSSQAPKLLFHYYDKDFNNEADTPDNFQSRRPNTSFCFLDIRSPGLGDTAMYLCATKEQGSGNTIYFGEGSWLTVV.